Listed below are T cell receptor beta chains from one sample, sequenced in a study of blood T cell repertoires in COVID-19. The protocol was immunoSEQ multiplex PCR, while the TCRdb copy is restricted to in-frame clones and leaves out a portion. The repertoire has around 250,000 clones, 85% to 90% of them found once; the top ten carry roughly 16%. The material sequenced was PBMCs or T cells enriched from blood (not recorded which). The receptors here all came from a man aged 18 to 30 who had recovered from COVID-19. CDR3s include the opening cysteine and the closing phenylalanine or tryptophan. Fields, in order: V gene, CDR3 protein.

TRBV18 | CASSLGTGNQPQHF
TRBV6-5 | CASSPTSGLTDTQYF
TRBV6-4 | CASRRRLDTGELFF
TRBV7-9 | CASSPDRGRFGSEKLFF
TRBV27 | CASSLGPSTDTQYF
TRBV30 | CAWSAGVGYTF
TRBV5-4 | CASSLVVRSGSYNEQFF
TRBV19 | CASSRLAGGKAYEQYF
TRBV12-3/TRBV12-4 | CASSTGPTEAFF
TRBV24-1 | CATSSSGNQPQHF
TRBV19 | CASNDRVDGYTF
TRBV4-1 | CASRRGASTEAFF
TRBV19 | CASSPGFSNQPQHF
TRBV30 | CAWSVPRQVGVRETQYF
TRBV28 | CASRPPSGTAMNTEAFF
TRBV7-3 | CASSPAGTDTQYF
TRBV19 | CASSIFSGSYEQYF
TRBV27 | CASSYFGGTHNEQFF
TRBV24-1 | CATSDKFAVVGPQHF
TRBV6-5 | CASSYSNRGEGYTF
TRBV18 | CASSKTPPGTDTQYF
TRBV27 | CASSLSGGGYTDTQYF
TRBV18 | CASSPPRISKGDNEKLFF
TRBV10-1 | CASSLQGDTEAFF
TRBV5-6 | CASSPGGRMRQTQYF
TRBV29-1 | CSVVLAGGGDTQYF
TRBV5-6 | CASSLNRGFRYGYTF
TRBV7-8 | CASSFSAGDFREQYF
TRBV29-1 | CSAGSDRAYGYTF
TRBV5-6 | CASSLQRSSYEQYF
TRBV21-1 | CASSKAGTSGSHYGPQETQYF
TRBV18 | CASSEYQGALLNEQFF
TRBV19 | CASSIVSSGSDEQFF
TRBV7-2 | CASSLGTSVADTQYF
TRBV29-1 | CSVVPPGTRYNEQFF
TRBV15 | CATSRDGTSGDPTQF
TRBV5-1 | CASSGTTF
TRBV6-5 | CASRSGGPNTEAFF
TRBV4-1 | CASSQEFRLTYEQYF
TRBV19 | CASSITVNYGYTF
TRBV6-1 | CASSERTGGDGYTF
TRBV5-1 | CASSLAGVLAGGAGELFF
TRBV5-1 | CASSLQDNEQFF
TRBV2 | CASSYRQGRGEQYF
TRBV11-2 | CASSPSGYEQYF
TRBV3-1/TRBV3-2 | CASSQTPTGTGNTIYF
TRBV10-1 | CASSEFRADGELFF
TRBV11-2 | CASSIGQGSFYGYTF
TRBV7-9 | CASSRAQGNEKLFF
TRBV6-2/TRBV6-3 | CASSLDSYLMNTEAFF
TRBV7-2 | CASSLVGTSLETQYF
TRBV28 | CASSSETRLDANYGYTF
TRBV2 | CASSALAGGPDTGELFF
TRBV3-1/TRBV3-2 | CASSQDGGRARTQYF
TRBV2 | CASSLAGQGTTEAFF